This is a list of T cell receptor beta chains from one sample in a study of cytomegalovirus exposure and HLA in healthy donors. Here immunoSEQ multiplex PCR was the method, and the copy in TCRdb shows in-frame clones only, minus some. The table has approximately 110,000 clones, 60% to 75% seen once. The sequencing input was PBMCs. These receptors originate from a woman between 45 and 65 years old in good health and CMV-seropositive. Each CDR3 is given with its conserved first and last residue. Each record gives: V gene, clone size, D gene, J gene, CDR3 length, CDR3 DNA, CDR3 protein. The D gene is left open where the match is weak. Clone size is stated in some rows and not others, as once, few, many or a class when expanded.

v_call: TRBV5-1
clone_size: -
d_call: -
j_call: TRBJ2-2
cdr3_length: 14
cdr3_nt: TGCGCCAGCAGAGGGGCAGCGAACACCGGGGAGCTGTTTTTT
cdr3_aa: CASRGAANTGELFF

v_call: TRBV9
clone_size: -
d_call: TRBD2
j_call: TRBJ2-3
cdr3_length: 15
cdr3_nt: TGTGCCAGCGCCGCGGGGGAGAGAAGCACAGATACGCAGTATTTT
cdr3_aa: CASAAGERSTDTQYF

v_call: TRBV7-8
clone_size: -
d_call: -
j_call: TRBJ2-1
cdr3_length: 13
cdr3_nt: TGTGCCAGCAGCTTAGTGCAGGGTGATGAGCAGTTCTTC
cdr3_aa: CASSLVQGDEQFF

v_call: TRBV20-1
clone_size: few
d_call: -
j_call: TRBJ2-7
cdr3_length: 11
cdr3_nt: TGCAGTGCTAGCAGGGGTAACGAGCAGTACTTC
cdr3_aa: CSASRGNEQYF

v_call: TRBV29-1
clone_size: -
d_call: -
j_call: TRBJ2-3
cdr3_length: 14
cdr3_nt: TGCAGCGTTGAACTAGCGCCCTGGGCGGATACGCAGTATTTT
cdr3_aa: CSVELAPWADTQYF

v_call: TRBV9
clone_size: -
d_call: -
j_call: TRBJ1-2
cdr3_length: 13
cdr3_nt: TGTGCCAGCAGCGTGGAGGGGGGGAGAGGCTACACCTTC
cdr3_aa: CASSVEGGRGYTF

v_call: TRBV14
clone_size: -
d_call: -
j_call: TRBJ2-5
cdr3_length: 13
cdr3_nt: TGTGCCAGCAGCCATGGTTGGCGGGAGACCCAGTACTTC
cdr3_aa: CASSHGWRETQYF

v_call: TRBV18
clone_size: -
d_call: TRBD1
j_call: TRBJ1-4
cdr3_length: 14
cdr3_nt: TGTGCCAGCTCACCGGACAGGCTGAATGAAAAACTGTTTTTT
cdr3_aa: CASSPDRLNEKLFF

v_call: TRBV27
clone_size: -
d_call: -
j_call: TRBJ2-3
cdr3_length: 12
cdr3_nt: TGTGCCAGCAGTAACTATGGAGATACGCAGTATTTT
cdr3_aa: CASSNYGDTQYF

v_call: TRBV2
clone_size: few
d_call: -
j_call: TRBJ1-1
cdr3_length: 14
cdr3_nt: TGTGCCAGCAGTGTTTCGACGGGGGGCACTGAAGCTTTCTTT
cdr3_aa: CASSVSTGGTEAFF

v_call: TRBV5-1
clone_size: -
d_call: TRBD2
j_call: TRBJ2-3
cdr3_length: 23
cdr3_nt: TGCGCCAGCAGCTTGGTGGTTGGGACAGGGGATAGGCACGGACTAGCGGGAACAGATACGCAGTATTTT
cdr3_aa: CASSLVVGTGDRHGLAGTDTQYF

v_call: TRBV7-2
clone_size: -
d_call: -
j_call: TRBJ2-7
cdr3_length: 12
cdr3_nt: TGTGCCAGCTGCCCGGTGTCAGGGTCGCTGTACTTC
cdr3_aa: CASCPVSGSLYF

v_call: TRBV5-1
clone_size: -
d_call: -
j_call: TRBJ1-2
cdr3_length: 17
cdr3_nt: TGCGCCAGCAGCCCCACAGGGTACCAATCTTATAACTATGGCTACACCTTC
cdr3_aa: CASSPTGYQSYNYGYTF

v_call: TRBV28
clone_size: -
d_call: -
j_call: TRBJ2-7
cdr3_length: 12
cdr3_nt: TGTGCCAGCAGTTTAAGGGAGTACGAGCAGTACTTC
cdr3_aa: CASSLREYEQYF

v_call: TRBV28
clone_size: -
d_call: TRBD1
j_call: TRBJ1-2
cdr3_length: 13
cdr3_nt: TGTGCCAGCAGTTTCAGGGGGAGCTATGGCTACACCTTC
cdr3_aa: CASSFRGSYGYTF

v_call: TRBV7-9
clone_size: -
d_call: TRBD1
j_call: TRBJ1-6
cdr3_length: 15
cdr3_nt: TGTGCCAGCAGCCTATCGGGACAGGGATTGTCACCCCTCCACTTT
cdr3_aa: CASSLSGQGLSPLHF

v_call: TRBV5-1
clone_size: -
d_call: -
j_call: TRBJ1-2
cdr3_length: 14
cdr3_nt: TGCGCCAGCAGCTTGGTTGGAGGGAACTATGGCTACACCTTC
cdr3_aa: CASSLVGGNYGYTF

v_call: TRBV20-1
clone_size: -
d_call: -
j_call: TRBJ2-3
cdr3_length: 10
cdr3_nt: TGCAGTGCATTATTCGATACGCAGTATTTT
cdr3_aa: CSALFDTQYF

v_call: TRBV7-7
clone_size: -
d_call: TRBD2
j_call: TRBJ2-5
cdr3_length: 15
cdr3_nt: TGTGCCAGCAGCCAACGGGGGGAACCCCAAGAGACCCAGTACTTC
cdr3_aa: CASSQRGEPQETQYF

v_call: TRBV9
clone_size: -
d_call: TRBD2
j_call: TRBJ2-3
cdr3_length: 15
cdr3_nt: TGTGCCAGCAGCGCCGGGACTAGAAACTCAGATACGCAGTATTTT
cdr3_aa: CASSAGTRNSDTQYF

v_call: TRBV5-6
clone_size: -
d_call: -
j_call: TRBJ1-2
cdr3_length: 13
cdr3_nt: TGTGCCAGCAGCCCCCACATTATGGATGGCTACACCTTC
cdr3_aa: CASSPHIMDGYTF

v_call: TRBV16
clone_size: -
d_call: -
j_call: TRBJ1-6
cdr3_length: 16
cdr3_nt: TGTGCCAGCGACGCCGGTGGGAGCTCCTATAATTCACCCCTCCACTTT
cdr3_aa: CASDAGGSSYNSPLHF

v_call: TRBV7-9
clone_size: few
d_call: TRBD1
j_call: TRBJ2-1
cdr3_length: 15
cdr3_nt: TGTTCCAGCACCCTGGGACAGAGCTCCTACAATGAGCAGTTCTTC
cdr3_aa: CSSTLGQSSYNEQFF

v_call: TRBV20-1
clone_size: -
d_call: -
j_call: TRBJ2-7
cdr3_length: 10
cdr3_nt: TGCAGTCCCCAGGGGCCGGCGCAGTACTTC
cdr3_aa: CSPQGPAQYF

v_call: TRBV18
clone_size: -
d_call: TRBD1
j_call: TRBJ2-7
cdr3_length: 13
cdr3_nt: TGTGCCAGCTCCCCGGACAGGGCCTACGAGCAGTACTTC
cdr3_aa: CASSPDRAYEQYF

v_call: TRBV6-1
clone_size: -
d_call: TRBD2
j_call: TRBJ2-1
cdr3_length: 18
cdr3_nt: TGTGCCAGCAGTGAAGAGGCGGGCTGGGCGGGGGGGTACAATGAGCAGTTCTTC
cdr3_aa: CASSEEAGWAGGYNEQFF

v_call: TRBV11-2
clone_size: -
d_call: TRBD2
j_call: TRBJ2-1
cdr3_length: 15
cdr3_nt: TGTGCCAGCAGCTTAGTGACTAGCGGGGTCGTCGAGCAGTTCTTC
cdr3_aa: CASSLVTSGVVEQFF

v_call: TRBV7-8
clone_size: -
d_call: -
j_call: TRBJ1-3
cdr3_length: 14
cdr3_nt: TGTGCCAGCAGCTTAGCACAGGATGGAAACACCATATATTTT
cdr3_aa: CASSLAQDGNTIYF

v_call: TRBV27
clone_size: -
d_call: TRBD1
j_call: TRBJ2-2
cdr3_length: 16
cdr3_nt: TGTGCCAGCAGCACTCCCGGGACAGGGGCCACCGGGGAGCTGTTTTTT
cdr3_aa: CASSTPGTGATGELFF

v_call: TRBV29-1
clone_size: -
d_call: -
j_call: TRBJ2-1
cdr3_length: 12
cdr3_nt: TGCAGCGCCCCCAGGGGCGGAGTTGAGCAGTTCTTC
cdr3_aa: CSAPRGGVEQFF

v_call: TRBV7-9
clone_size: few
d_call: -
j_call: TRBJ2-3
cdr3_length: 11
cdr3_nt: TGTGCCAGCAGCTTCTCAGATACGCAGTATTTT
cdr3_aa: CASSFSDTQYF

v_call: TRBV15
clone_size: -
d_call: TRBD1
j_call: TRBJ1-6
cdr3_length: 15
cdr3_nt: TGTGCCACCAGCAGAGCGACAGGGAAGGGTTCACCCCTCCACTTT
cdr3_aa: CATSRATGKGSPLHF

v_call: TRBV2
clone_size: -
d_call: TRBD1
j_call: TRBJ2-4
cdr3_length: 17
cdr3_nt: TGTGCCAGCAGCCACCACGACAGGGGGCGCAGGATGGACATTCAGTACTTC
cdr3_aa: CASSHHDRGRRMDIQYF

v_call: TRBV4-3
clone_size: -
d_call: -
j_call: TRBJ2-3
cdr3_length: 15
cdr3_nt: TGCGCCAGCAGCCAAGGGACAACTAGCACAGATACGCAGTATTTT
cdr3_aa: CASSQGTTSTDTQYF

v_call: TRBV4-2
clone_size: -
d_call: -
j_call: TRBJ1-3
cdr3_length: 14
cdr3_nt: TGTGCCAGCAGCCCACAGGAGTTCGGAAACACCATATATTTT
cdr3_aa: CASSPQEFGNTIYF

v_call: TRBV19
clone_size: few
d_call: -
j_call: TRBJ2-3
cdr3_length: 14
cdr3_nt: TGTGCCAGTAGTATCACTCCTAGTACAGATACGCAGTATTTT
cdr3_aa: CASSITPSTDTQYF

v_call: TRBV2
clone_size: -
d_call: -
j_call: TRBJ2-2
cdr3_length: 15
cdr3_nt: TGTGCCAGCAGAGCTACAGGGTTGCTCACCGGGGAGCTGTTTTTT
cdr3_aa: CASRATGLLTGELFF